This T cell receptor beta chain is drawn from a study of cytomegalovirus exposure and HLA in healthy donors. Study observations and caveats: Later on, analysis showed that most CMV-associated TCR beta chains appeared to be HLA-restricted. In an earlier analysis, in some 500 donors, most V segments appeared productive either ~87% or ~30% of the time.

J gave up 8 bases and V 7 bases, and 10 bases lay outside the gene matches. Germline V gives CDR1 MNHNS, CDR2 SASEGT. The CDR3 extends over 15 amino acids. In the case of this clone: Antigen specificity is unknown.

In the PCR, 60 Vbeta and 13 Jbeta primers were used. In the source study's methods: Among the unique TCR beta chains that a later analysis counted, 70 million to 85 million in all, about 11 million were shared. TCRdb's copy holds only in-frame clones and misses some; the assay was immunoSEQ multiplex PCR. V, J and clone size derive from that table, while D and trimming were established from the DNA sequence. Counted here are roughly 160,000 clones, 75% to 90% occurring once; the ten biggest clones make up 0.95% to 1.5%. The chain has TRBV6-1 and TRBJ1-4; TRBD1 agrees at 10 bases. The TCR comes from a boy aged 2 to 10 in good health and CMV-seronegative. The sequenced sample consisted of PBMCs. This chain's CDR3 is CASTRQGASREKLFF. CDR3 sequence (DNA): TGTGCCAGCACTCGACAGGGGGCATCTAGGGAAAAACTGTTTTTT.